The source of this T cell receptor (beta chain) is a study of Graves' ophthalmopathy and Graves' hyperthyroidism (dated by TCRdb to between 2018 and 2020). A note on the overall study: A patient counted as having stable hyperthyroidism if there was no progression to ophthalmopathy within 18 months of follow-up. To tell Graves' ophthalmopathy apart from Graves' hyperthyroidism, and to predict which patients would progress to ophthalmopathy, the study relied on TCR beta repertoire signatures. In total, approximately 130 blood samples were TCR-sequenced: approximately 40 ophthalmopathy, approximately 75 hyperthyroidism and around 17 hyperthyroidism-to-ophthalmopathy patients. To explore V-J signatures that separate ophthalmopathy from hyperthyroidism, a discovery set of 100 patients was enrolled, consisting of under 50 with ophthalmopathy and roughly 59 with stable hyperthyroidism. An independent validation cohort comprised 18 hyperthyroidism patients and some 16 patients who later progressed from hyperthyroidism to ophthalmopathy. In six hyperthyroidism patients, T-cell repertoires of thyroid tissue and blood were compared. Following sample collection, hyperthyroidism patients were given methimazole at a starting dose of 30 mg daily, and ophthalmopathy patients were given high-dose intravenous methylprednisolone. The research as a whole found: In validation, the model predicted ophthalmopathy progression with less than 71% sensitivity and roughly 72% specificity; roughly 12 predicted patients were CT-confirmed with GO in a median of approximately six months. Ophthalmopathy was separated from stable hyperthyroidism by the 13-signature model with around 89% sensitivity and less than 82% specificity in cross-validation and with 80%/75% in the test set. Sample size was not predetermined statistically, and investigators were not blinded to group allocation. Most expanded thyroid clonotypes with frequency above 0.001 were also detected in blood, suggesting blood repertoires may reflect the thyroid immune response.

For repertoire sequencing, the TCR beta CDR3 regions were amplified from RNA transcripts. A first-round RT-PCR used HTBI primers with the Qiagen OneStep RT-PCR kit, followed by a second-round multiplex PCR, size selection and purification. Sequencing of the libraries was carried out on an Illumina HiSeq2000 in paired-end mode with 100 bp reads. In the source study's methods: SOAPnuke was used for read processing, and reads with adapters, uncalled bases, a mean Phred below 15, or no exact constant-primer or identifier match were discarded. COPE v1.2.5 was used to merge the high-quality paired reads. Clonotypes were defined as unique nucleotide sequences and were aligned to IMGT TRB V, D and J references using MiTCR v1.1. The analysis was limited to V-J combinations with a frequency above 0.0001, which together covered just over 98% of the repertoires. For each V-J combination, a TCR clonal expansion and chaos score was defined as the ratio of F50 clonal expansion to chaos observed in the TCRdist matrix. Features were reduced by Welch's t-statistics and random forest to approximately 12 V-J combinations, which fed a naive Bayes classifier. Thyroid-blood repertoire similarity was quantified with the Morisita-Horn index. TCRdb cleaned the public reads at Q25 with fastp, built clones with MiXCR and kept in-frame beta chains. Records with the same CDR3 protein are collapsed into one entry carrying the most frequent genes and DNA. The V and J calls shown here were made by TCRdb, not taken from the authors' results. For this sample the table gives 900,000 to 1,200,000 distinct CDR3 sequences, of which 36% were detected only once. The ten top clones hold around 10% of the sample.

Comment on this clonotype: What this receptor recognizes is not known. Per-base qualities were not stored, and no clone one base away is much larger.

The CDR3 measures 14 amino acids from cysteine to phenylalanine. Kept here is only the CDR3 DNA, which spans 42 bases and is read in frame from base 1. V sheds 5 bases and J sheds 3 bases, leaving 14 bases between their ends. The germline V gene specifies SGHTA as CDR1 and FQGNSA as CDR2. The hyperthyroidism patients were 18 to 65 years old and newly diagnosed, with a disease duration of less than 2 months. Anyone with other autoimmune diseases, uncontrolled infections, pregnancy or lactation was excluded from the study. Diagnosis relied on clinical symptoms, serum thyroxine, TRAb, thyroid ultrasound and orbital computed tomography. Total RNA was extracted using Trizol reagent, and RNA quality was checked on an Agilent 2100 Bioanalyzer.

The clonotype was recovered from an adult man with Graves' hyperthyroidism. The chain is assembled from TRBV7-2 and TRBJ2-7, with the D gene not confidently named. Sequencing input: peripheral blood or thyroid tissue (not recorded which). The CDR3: CASSLQTRFYEQYF. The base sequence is TGTGCCAGCAGCCTCCAGACACGTTTCTACGAGCAGTACTTC.